The rows below give T cell receptor beta chains drawn from one sample of a study of PD-L1 blockade in urothelial cancer. Produced via immunoSEQ multiplex PCR; TCRdb's table is partial and in-frame only. Of roughly 30,000 clones listed, about 88% were seen once; the top ten hold 1.5% to 2%. The starting material was PBMCs, obtained around atezolizumab (anti-PD-L1) treatment. These TCRs come from a man aged 50-60 years with urothelial cancer. Each CDR3 is given with its conserved first and last residue. A D gene is named only where the DNA matches it firmly. A row's size may be missing; if present it is once, few, many or a size class.

J | size | D | V | DNA | CDR3
TRBJ2-1 | - | TRBD2 | TRBV7-2 | TGTGCCAGCACCGGGACTAGCGGGAGGCGGGCCTACAATGAGCAGTTCTTC | CASTGTSGRRAYNEQFF
TRBJ2-1 | - | - | TRBV27 | TGTGCCAGCAGGCGGGGTAGTGGGTTTTCCTACAATGAGCAGTTCTTC | CASRRGSGFSYNEQFF
TRBJ1-2 | - | - | TRBV9 | TGTGCCAGCAGCGGAAGGAGGACAGACTATGGCTACACCTTC | CASSGRRTDYGYTF
TRBJ2-7 | few | - | TRBV11-1 | TGTGCCAGCACAGGGGGGAACTACTACGAGCAGTACTTC | CASTGGNYYEQYF
TRBJ2-3 | - | - | TRBV5-6 | TGTGCCAGCAGCTTCCGGTTTGTCACAGATACGCAGTATTTT | CASSFRFVTDTQYF
TRBJ2-1 | once | TRBD2 | TRBV14 | TGTGCCAGCAGCCAAGGCGGGGGGGTGAATGAGCAGTTCTTC | CASSQGGGVNEQFF
TRBJ1-2 | - | - | TRBV30 | TGTGCCTGGAGTGCTCTCGCGGATTACTATGGCTACACCTTC | CAWSALADYYGYTF
TRBJ2-5 | - | - | TRBV5-8 | TGTGCCAGCAGCTTGCTTCACAGGGCTGAGACCCAGTACTTC | CASSLLHRAETQYF
TRBJ1-1 | - | - | TRBV5-1 | TGCGCCAGCAGCCCCCCCAGGGACACTGAAGCTTTCTTT | CASSPPRDTEAFF
TRBJ1-5 | - | TRBD1 | TRBV6-1 | TGTGCCAGCAGTGATGACTGGACAGGGGTGCAGCCCCAGCATTTT | CASSDDWTGVQPQHF
TRBJ2-6 | - | - | TRBV7-3 | TGTGCCAGCAGCCGCAAAACGACAGGCCCCAGTAGTGCCAACGTCCTGACTTTC | CASSRKTTGPSSANVLTF
TRBJ1-3 | few | - | TRBV9 | TGTGCCAGCAGCGCCGGGACTTCTGGAAACACCATATATTTT | CASSAGTSGNTIYF
TRBJ2-5 | - | TRBD2 | TRBV6-1 | TGTGCCAGCAGTGGGACTAGCGGGAGGGTGTGGCAAGAGACCCAGTACTTC | CASSGTSGRVWQETQYF
TRBJ2-7 | - | TRBD2 | TRBV6-5 | TGTGCCAGCAGTTACTCCGGGACTAGGCTAAGCTACGAGCAGTACTTC | CASSYSGTRLSYEQYF
TRBJ2-5 | - | - | TRBV7-9 | TGTGCCAGCAGTCATGGTGAGGTAGTTGGCAGTCCGGGAGAGACCCAGTACTTC | CASSHGEVVGSPGETQYF
TRBJ1-5 | - | - | TRBV6-5 | TGTGCCAGCTCCAACCGGGGGGAAGGCAATCAGCCCCAGCATTTT | CASSNRGEGNQPQHF
TRBJ2-7 | - | - | TRBV30 | TGTGCCTGGAGGGCGGGACTCCACTCCTACGAGCAGTACTTC | CAWRAGLHSYEQYF
TRBJ1-5 | once | - | TRBV7-2 | TGTGCCAGCACCCCCCAAAGCAATCAGCCCCAGCATTTT | CASTPQSNQPQHF
TRBJ2-7 | - | TRBD2 | TRBV5-4 | TGTGCCAGCAGTAAGTGGGGCCCAGCGGGACTCTACGAGCAGTACTTC | CASSKWGPAGLYEQYF
TRBJ2-5 | - | - | TRBV29-1 | TGCAGTATCGATAGGGGTCTGGTGGAGACCCAGTACTTC | CSIDRGLVETQYF
TRBJ2-7 | large | TRBD1 | TRBV14 | TGTGCCAGCAGCCAATTCGCAGGGGGTTACGAGCAGTACTTC | CASSQFAGGYEQYF
TRBJ2-1 | once | - | TRBV7-2 | TGTGCCAGCAGCTTAGACCCAGGGTCCTACAATGAGCAGTTCTTC | CASSLDPGSYNEQFF
TRBJ2-2 | - | - | TRBV18 | TGTGCCAGCTCACCAAAAGGCGGGGCTGCTAACACCGGGGAGCTGTTTTTT | CASSPKGGAANTGELFF
TRBJ2-6 | - | - | TRBV9 | TGTGCCAGCAGCGTAGAAGGGGAAGGGGCCAACGTCCTGACTTTC | CASSVEGEGANVLTF
TRBJ2-7 | - | TRBD1 | TRBV5-1 | TGCGCCAGCAGCTCCCCCGGGACAGGGCACTTGGAGCAGTACTTC | CASSSPGTGHLEQYF
TRBJ2-1 | - | - | TRBV15 | TGTGCCACCAGCAGAGTTTGGGCTGAGCAGTTCTTC | CATSRVWAEQFF
TRBJ2-7 | - | - | TRBV6-5 | TGTGCCGGCAGTTATACGGACAGTAACTCCTACGAGCAGTACTTC | CAGSYTDSNSYEQYF
TRBJ2-1 | - | - | TRBV23-1 | TGCGCCAGCAGTCGGTTCGGTCGGGACAACTCCTACAATGAGCAGTTCTTC | CASSRFGRDNSYNEQFF
TRBJ2-1 | - | TRBD1 | TRBV12-5 | TGTGCTAGTGGCCTGACAGGGGGCTACAATGAGCAGTTCTTC | CASGLTGGYNEQFF
TRBJ2-2 | - | TRBD1 | TRBV11-2 | TGTGCCAGCAACCCGGGACAGGCGGCCGGGGAGCTGTTTTTT | CASNPGQAAGELFF
TRBJ1-5 | once | TRBD1 | TRBV19 | TGTGCCAGTACGGGAAGGGGACAGCTTTATAGCAATCAGCCCCAGCATTTT | CASTGRGQLYSNQPQHF
TRBJ2-5 | - | - | TRBV18 | TGTGCCAGCTCACCTGGGGAGCTTCGAGAGACCCAGTACTTC | CASSPGELRETQYF
TRBJ2-7 | - | - | TRBV27 | TGTGCCAGCAGTTTATCCCCACAAGTATACTACGAGCAGTACTTC | CASSLSPQVYYEQYF
TRBJ2-7 | - | - | TRBV19 | TGTGCCAGTAGTATAATGGGTCGGGGCTACGAGCAGTACTTC | CASSIMGRGYEQYF
TRBJ2-3 | - | TRBD2 | TRBV5-1 | TGCGCCAGCAGCTTTGGACTAGCGGGGGGGCCAATCTCGGATACGCAGTATTTT | CASSFGLAGGPISDTQYF
TRBJ1-4 | - | - | TRBV7-6 | TGTGCCAGCAGCCCTACAGATGCAACTAATGAAAAACTGTTTTTT | CASSPTDATNEKLFF
TRBJ1-5 | - | - | TRBV28 | TGTGCCAGCAGGGCTGTTAGCAATCAGCCCCAGCATTTT | CASRAVSNQPQHF
TRBJ2-3 | - | - | TRBV4-1 | TGCGCCAGCAGCCACCAACTAGATACGCAGTATTTT | CASSHQLDTQYF
TRBJ2-7 | - | TRBD1 | TRBV27 | TGTGCCAGCAGTTTATCGCAGGGGGCCCTCTCCTACGAGCAGTACTTC | CASSLSQGALSYEQYF
TRBJ1-4 | - | - | TRBV5-6 | TGTGCCAGCAGCTTTGGCGCGGATACTAATGAAAAACTGTTTTTT | CASSFGADTNEKLFF
TRBJ2-2 | - | - | TRBV29-1 | TGCAGCGTTGTGGGGGGACCCAACACCGGGGAGCTGTTTTTT | CSVVGGPNTGELFF
TRBJ2-2 | - | TRBD1 | TRBV5-1 | TGCGCCAGCAGCAGGGACAGCGCCACCGGGGAGCTGTTTTTT | CASSRDSATGELFF
TRBJ2-2 | - | TRBD2 | TRBV28 | TGTGCCAGCAGTTTGTATCCGGGACTAGCGGGGTCCGGGGAGCTGTTTTTT | CASSLYPGLAGSGELFF
TRBJ1-6 | - | - | TRBV30 | TGTGCCTGGGCTGGGGGGGATAATTCACCCCTCCACTTT | CAWAGGDNSPLHF
TRBJ2-2 | - | - | TRBV7-2 | TGTGCCAGCAGCACCGGGACTGCCAACACCGGGGAGCTGTTTTTT | CASSTGTANTGELFF
TRBJ1-2 | - | - | TRBV27 | TGTGCCAGCAGTTTATCGATGGGCTTGTATGGCTACACCTTC | CASSLSMGLYGYTF
TRBJ1-6 | - | TRBD1 | TRBV5-1 | TGCGCCAGCAGCTCTACAGGGGGATATTCACCCCTCCACTTT | CASSSTGGYSPLHF
TRBJ2-3 | - | - | TRBV11-2 | TGTGCCAGCACCGCGGGTCTCACAGATACGCAGTATTTT | CASTAGLTDTQYF
TRBJ2-7 | - | - | TRBV28 | TGTGCCACCAACCCAGATGGGGCCCCCACCTACGAGCAGTACTTC | CATNPDGAPTYEQYF
TRBJ2-5 | - | TRBD2 | TRBV5-1 | TGCGCCAGCCGGGCGGGGGGGTATCAAGAGACCCAGTACTTC | CASRAGGYQETQYF
TRBJ2-1 | - | - | TRBV7-9 | TGTGCCAGCAGCGGGCGGCTGGGGGCAGGGGTAAACAATGAGCAGTTCTTC | CASSGRLGAGVNNEQFF
TRBJ2-3 | - | TRBD2 | TRBV30 | TGTGCCTGGAGTCCGGAGCGGGAGTTCACAGATACGCAGTATTTT | CAWSPEREFTDTQYF
TRBJ2-3 | - | TRBD2 | TRBV5-1 | TGCGCCAGCAGCTTCCGACTAGCGGGGGGGCTTAGCACAGATACGCAGTATTTT | CASSFRLAGGLSTDTQYF
TRBJ2-5 | - | - | TRBV28 | TGTGCCAGCAGTTCCCCTGACAGGCAAGAGACCCAGTACTTC | CASSSPDRQETQYF
TRBJ2-7 | - | - | TRBV2 | TGTGCCAGCAGCGGAGTGGGGCTTTACGAGCAGTACTTC | CASSGVGLYEQYF